This T cell receptor beta chain came from a study of early T cells in non-severe SARS-CoV-2 infection. Germline V CDR1 and CDR2: MNHNY, SVGAGI (reference sequence). This CDR3 comprises 13 residues. Trimming removed 0 bases at V and 7 bases at J, with 10 bases between. From the 5' RACE reads, TCRdb called clonotypes with MiXCR, one entry per CDR3 protein. The data contain under 35,000 distinct CDR3 sequences, over 6.5% of them seen just once; the ten biggest clones take up around 2.9%. Sequences were obtained from whole blood. This chain joins TRBV6-6 and TRBJ2-7, with a possible D match to TRBD2 (5 bases). The sequence was collected from an adult who was a healthcare worker with PCR-confirmed SARS-CoV-2 infection or an uninfected control (not recorded which). CDR3 nucleotide sequence: TGTGCCAGCAGTTACTCGTGGACTGGGGAGCAGTACTTC. As protein: CASSYSWTGEQYF.